This T cell receptor (beta chain) originates from a study of blood T cell repertoires in COVID-19. The wider study: Acute and convalescent COVID-19 specimens originated in the United States, Italy and Spain.

The repertoire was sequenced with immunoSEQ multiplex PCR; TCRdb's copy has only in-frame clones and lacks some. The sample contains about 24,000 clones, about 89% of which appear only once. The V end lost 5 bases, the J end lost 2 bases, and 7 bases lay between the germline ends. This CDR3 has 12 amino acids. Sequenced sample: peripheral blood. This rearrangement joins TRBV12-3 or TRBV12-4 to TRBJ2-7; D is uncertain. This sequence originates from a human donor with active COVID-19. The donor label of this sample is uncertain. The CDR3 region has the DNA TGTGCCAGCAGTCCCATAGCCTACGAGCAGTACTTC. Translating gives CASSPIAYEQYF.